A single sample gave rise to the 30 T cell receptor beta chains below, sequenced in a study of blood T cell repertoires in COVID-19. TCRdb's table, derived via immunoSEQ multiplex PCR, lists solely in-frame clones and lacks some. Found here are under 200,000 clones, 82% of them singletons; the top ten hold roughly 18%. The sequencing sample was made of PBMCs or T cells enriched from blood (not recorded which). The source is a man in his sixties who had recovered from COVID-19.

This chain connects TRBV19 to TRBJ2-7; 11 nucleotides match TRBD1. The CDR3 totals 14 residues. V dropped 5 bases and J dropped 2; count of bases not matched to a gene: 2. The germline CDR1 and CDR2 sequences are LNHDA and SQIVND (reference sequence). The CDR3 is CASSEGQGAYEQYF. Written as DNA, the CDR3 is TGTGCCAGTAGTGAGGGACAGGGGGCCTACGAGCAGTACTTC. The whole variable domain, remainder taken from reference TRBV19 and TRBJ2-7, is DGGITQSPKYLFRKEGQNVTLSCEQNLNHDAMYWYRQDPGQGLRLIYYSQIVNDFQKGDIAEGYSVSREKKESFPLTVTSAQKNPTAFYLCASSEGQGAYEQYFGPGTRLTVT.

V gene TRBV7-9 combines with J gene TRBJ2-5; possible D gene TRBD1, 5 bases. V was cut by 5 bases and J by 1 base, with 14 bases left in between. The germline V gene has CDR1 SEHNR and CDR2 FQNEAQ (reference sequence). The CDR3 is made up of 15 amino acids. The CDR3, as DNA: TGTGCCAGCAGCCCTAGTACAGGAGCCCAAGAGACCCAGTACTTC. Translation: CASSPSTGAQETQYF.

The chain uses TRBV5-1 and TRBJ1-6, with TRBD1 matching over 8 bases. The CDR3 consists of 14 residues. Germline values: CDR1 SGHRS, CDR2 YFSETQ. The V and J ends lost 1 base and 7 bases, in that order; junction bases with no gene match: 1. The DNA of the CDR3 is TGCGCCAGCAGCTTGAGACAGGGGAATTCACCCCTCCACTTT. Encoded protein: CASSLRQGNSPLHF.

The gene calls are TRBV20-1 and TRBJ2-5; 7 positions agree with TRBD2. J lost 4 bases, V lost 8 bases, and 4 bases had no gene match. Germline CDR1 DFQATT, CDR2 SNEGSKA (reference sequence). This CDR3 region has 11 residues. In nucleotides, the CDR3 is TGCAGTAGCGGGGAGAGAGAGACCCAGTACTTC. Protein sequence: CSSGERETQYF.

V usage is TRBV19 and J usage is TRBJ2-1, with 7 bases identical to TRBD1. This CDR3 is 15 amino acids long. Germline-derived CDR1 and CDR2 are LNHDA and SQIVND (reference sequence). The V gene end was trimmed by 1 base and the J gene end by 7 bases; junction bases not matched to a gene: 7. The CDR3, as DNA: TGTGCCAGTAGTATAGGGTCCCACAGGGGTAATGAGCAGTTCTTC. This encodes CASSIGSHRGNEQFF.

CDR3: CASSRAMSQGAGEKLFF. Here the CDR3 DNA reads TGTGCCAGCAGTCGAGCCATGTCTCAGGGGGCTGGTGAAAAACTGTTTTTT. This rearrangement joins TRBV6-6 to TRBJ1-4; TRBD1 matches 8 bases. V lost 5 bases and J lost 7; bases outside the gene matches: 15. Germline assignment: CDR1 MNHNY and CDR2 SVGAGI (reference sequence). This CDR3 has 17 amino acids.

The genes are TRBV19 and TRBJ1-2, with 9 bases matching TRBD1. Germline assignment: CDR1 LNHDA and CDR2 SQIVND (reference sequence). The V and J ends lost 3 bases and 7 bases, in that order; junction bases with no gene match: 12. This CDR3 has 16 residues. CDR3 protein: CASSILMKGQGSGYTF. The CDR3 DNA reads TGTGCCAGTAGTATCTTGATGAAGGGACAGGGAAGTGGCTACACCTTC.

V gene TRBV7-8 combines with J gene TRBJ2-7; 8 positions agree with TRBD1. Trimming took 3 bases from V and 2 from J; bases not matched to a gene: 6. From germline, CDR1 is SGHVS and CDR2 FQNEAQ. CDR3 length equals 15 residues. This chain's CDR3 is CASSLVGTGTYEQYF. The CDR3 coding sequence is TGTGCCAGCAGCTTGGTTGGGACAGGAACCTACGAGCAGTACTTC.

DNA for the CDR3: TGTGCCATCAGTGAGGGACAGGGGGAGGCCACCGGGGAGCTGTTTTTT. As protein: CAISEGQGEATGELFF. This chain connects TRBV10-3 to TRBJ2-2; 10 bases align to TRBD1. Germline-derived CDR1 and CDR2 are ENHRY and SYGVKD. This CDR3 region has 16 residues. Losses at the gene ends were 2 bases for V and 4 bases for J; bases not matched to a gene: 4.

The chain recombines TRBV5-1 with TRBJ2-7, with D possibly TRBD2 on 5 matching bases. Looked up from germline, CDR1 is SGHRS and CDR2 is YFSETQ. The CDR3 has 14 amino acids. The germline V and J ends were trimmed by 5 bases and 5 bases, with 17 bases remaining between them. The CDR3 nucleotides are TGCGCCAGCAGACCTCAGGACGCGGGCCACGAGCAGTACTTC. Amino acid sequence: CASRPQDAGHEQYF.

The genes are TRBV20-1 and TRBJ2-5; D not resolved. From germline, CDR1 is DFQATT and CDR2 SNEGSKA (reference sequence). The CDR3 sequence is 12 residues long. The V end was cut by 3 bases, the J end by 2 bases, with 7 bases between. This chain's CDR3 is CSASWQQETQYF. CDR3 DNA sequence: TGCAGTGCTAGTTGGCAGCAAGAGACCCAGTACTTC.

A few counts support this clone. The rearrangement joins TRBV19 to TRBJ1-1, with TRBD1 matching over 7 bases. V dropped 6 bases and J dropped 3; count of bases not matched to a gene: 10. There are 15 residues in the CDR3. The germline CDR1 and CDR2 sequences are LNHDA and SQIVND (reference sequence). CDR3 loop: CASRTTGAWDTEAFF. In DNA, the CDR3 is TGTGCCAGTAGAACCACAGGGGCGTGGGACACTGAAGCTTTCTTT.

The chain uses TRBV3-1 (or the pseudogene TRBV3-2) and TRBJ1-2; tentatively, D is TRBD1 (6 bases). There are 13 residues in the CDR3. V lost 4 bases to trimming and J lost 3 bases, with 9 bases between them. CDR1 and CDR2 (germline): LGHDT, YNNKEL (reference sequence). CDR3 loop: CASSPQGYYGYTF. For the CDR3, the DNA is TGTGCCAGCAGCCCTCAGGGGTACTATGGCTACACCTTC.

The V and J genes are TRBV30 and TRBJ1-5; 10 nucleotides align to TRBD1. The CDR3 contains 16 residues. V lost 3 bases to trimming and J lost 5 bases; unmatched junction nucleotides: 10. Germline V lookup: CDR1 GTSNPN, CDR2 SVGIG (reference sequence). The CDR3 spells CAWRGGTGDPHQPQHF. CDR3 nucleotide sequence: TGTGCCTGGAGGGGGGGGACAGGGGACCCGCATCAGCCCCAGCATTTT.

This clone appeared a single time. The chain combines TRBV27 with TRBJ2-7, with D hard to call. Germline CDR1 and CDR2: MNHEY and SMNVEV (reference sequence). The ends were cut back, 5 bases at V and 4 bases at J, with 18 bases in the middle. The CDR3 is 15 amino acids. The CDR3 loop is CASSLLPFPRYEQYF. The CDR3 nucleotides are TGTGCCAGCAGTCTACTACCATTTCCTAGGTACGAGCAGTACTTC.

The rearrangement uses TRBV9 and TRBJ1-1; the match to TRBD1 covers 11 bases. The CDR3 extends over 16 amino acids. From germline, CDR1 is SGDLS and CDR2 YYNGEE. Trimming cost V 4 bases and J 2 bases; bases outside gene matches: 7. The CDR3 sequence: CASSKRTGGINTEAFF. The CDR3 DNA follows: TGTGCCAGCAGCAAGCGGACAGGGGGCATAAACACTGAAGCTTTCTTT.

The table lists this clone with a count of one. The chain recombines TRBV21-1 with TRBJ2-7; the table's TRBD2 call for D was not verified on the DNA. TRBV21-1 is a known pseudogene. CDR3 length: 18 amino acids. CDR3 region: CASSPTPLVALSLYEQYF. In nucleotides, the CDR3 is TGTGCCAGCAGCCCCACCCCCTTGGTAGCGCTATCCCTCTACGAGCAGTACTTC.

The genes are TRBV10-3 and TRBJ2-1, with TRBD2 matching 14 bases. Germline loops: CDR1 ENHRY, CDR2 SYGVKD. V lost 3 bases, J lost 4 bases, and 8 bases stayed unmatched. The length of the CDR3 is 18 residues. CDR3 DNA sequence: TGTGCCATCAGTGATAAGGGACTAGCGGGGGAGAGATACAATGAGCAGTTCTTC. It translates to CAISDKGLAGERYNEQFF.

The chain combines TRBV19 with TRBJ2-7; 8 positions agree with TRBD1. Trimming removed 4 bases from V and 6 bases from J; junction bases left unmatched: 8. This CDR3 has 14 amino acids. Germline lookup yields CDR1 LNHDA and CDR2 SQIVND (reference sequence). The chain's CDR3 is CASSTGQGGFEQYF. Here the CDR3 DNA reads TGTGCCAGTAGTACCGGACAGGGAGGCTTCGAGCAGTACTTC.

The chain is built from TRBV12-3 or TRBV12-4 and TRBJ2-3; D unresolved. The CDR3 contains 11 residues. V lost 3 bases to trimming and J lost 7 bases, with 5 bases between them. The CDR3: CASSFSHTQYF. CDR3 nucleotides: TGTGCCAGCAGTTTTAGCCATACGCAGTATTTT.

CDR3 in amino acids: CASSFETGGTNEKLFF. For the CDR3, the DNA is TGCGCCAGCAGCTTCGAAACAGGGGGCACTAATGAAAAACTGTTTTTT. The chain has TRBV5-1 and TRBJ1-4; 9 nucleotides agree with TRBD1. Per the germline V gene, CDR1 is SGHRS and CDR2 is YFSETQ. This CDR3 region has 16 residues. Trimming removed 2 bases from V and 2 bases from J; junction bases left unmatched: 4.

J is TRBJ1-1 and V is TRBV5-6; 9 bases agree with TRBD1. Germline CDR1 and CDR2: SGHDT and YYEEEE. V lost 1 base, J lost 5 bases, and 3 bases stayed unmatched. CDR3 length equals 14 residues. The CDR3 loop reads CASSLTGQGTEAFF. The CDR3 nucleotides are TGTGCCAGCAGCTTGACGGGACAGGGAACTGAAGCTTTCTTT.

This chain's CDR3 is CAWSVGPSSYNSPLHF. Here the CDR3 DNA reads TGTGCCTGGAGTGTGGGCCCAAGCTCCTATAATTCACCCCTCCACTTT. The rearrangement links TRBV30 to TRBJ1-6; D gene ambiguous. Germline-derived CDR1 and CDR2 are GTSNPN and SVGIG (reference sequence). This CDR3 has 16 residues. Trimming removed 0 bases from V and 0 bases from J, with 9 bases in between.

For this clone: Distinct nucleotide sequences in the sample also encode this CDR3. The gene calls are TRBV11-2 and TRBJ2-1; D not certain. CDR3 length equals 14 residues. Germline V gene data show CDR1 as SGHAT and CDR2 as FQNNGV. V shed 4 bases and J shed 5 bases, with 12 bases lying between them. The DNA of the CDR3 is TGTGCCAGCAGCTACGAACTCCAAGACAATGAGCAGTTCTTC. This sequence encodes CASSYELQDNEQFF.

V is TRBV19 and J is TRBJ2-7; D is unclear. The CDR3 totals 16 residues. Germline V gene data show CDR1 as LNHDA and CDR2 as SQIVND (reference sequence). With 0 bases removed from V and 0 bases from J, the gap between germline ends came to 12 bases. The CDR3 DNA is TGTGCCAGTAGTATAGATGGTGCATCGAGCTCCTACGAGCAGTACTTC. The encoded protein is CASSIDGASSSYEQYF. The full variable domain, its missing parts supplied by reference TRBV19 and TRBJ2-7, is DGGITQSPKYLFRKEGQNVTLSCEQNLNHDAMYWYRQDPGQGLRLIYYSQIVNDFQKGDIAEGYSVSREKKESFPLTVTSAQKNPTAFYLCASSIDGASSSYEQYFGPGTRLTVT.

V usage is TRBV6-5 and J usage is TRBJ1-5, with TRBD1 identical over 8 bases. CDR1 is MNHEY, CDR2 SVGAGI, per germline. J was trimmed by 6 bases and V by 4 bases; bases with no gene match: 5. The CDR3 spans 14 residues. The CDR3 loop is CASSFGQGVQPQHF. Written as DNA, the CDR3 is TGTGCCAGCAGTTTCGGACAGGGTGTTCAGCCCCAGCATTTT.

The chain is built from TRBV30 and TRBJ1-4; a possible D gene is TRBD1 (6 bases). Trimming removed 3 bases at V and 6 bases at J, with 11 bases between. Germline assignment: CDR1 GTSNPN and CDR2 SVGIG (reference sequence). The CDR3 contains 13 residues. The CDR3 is CAWRGALYEKLFF. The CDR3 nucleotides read TGTGCCTGGAGGGGGGCCCTGTATGAAAAACTGTTTTTT.

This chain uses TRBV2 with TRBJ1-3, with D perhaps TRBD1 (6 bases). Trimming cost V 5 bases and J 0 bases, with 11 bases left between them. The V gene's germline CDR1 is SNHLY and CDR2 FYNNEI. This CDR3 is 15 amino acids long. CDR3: CASSRTAFSGNTIYF. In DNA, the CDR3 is TGTGCCAGCAGTAGGACAGCCTTCTCTGGAAACACCATATATTTT.

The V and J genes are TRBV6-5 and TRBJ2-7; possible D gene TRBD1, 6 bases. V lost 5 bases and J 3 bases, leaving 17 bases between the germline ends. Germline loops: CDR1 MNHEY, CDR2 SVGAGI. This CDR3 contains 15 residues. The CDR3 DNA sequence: TGTGCCAGCAGTCCGTCCGGGACAAACTTCTACGAGCAGTACTTC. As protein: CASSPSGTNFYEQYF.

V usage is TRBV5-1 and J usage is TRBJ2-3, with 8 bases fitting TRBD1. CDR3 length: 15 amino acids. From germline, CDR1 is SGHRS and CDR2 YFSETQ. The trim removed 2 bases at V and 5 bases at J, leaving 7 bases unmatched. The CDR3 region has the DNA TGCGCCAGCAGCTTAGGGGCAGGGGGCGAAGATACGCAGTATTTT. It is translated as CASSLGAGGEDTQYF.